A single T cell receptor beta chain is shown here with its context. The data were obtained in a study of control samples from healthy donors and cancer patients. The assay was immunoSEQ multiplex PCR, and TCRdb's table has in-frame clones only and misses some. The sample holds around 55,000 clones, nearly 90% seen once. CDR1 KGHDR and CDR2 SFDVKD come from the germline V gene. The CDR3 consists of 13 residues. V was trimmed by 3 bases and J by 3 bases, leaving 8 bases between them. This clonotype was obtained from a man aged 50 to 60 in good health. The V call is TRBV24-1, the J call TRBJ2-7; D not certain. The sample taken for sequencing was blood. The CDR3 region has the DNA TGTGCCACCAGTGATCCTCCGAGCTACGAGCAGTACTTC. It encodes CATSDPPSYEQYF.